Listed here are 29 T cell receptor beta chains from one sample, sequenced in a study of beta chain features in type 1 diabetes. Expressed TCRB transcripts got sequenced, as all isolated RNA was reverse transcribed. Produced via immunoSEQ multiplex PCR; TCRdb's table is partial and in-frame only. Of about 900,000 clones in the sample, roughly a sixth are singletons; the top ten hold 0.02% to 0.025%. Sequenced sample: naive CD4+ T cells from blood. These receptors were obtained from a woman between 18 and 29 years old in good health.

This clone was counted only a few times. The chain joins TRBV27 to TRBJ2-7, with a weak D call TRBD1 (6 bases). The V and J ends lost 2 bases and 6 bases respectively, with 26 bases between them. Germline CDR1 and CDR2: MNHEY and SMNVEV (reference sequence). There are 18 residues in the CDR3. DNA for the CDR3: TGTGCCAGCAGTTTAAGAAGTAGGGTAGGGGGTCATGCGGCCGAGCAGTACTTC. Protein sequence: CASSLRSRVGGHAAEQYF.

The chain carries TRBV7-9 and TRBJ2-1; D gene ambiguous. CDR1 SEHNR and CDR2 FQNEAQ come from the germline V gene (reference sequence). V was shortened by 3 bases and J by 8 bases, with 11 bases between the two germline ends. This CDR3 is built from 13 residues. CDR3 residues: CASSLNTFDEQFF. CDR3 sequence (DNA): TGTGCCAGCAGCTTGAACACCTTCGATGAGCAGTTCTTC.

The chain couples TRBV7-9 to TRBJ2-7; weak D call: TRBD1 (6 bases). V was pared by 2 bases and J by 2 bases, with 10 bases between. Germline CDR1 reads SEHNR; CDR2 reads FQNEAQ (reference sequence). This CDR3 contains 14 residues. The CDR3 reads CASSLLDSAYEQYF. In DNA form, the CDR3 reads TGTGCCAGCAGCTTACTGGACAGCGCCTACGAGCAGTACTTC.

The genes are TRBV28 and TRBJ1-2; no clear D gene. Germline lookup yields CDR1 MDHEN and CDR2 SYDVKM. The CDR3 contains 14 residues. The V end was cut by 3 bases, the J end by 8 bases, with 16 bases between. The CDR3 spells CASSFSWVSRGYTF. The CDR3 nucleotides are TGTGCCAGCAGTTTCAGTTGGGTCTCCCGGGGCTACACCTTC.

This chain links TRBV7-2 with TRBJ2-3, with 14 bases that match TRBD2. From germline, CDR1 is SGHTA and CDR2 FQGNSA. Trimming removed 5 bases from V and 9 bases from J; junction bases left unmatched: 7. The CDR3 totals 15 residues. The CDR3 spells CASSRGLAGVETQYF. The CDR3 DNA reads TGTGCCAGCAGCCGGGGACTAGCGGGAGTTGAGACGCAGTATTTT. The entire variable domain, with the rest obtained from reference TRBV7-2 and TRBJ2-3, is as follows: GAGVSQSPSNKVTEKGKDVELRCDPISGHTALYWYRQSLGQGLEFLIYFQGNSAPDKSGLPSDRFSAERTGGSVSTLTIQRTQQEDSAVYLCASSRGLAGVETQYFGPGTRLTVL.

The rearrangement joins TRBV6-6 to TRBJ2-2; maybe TRBD1 (6 bases). V lost 5 bases and J 1 base, leaving 11 bases between the germline ends. Germline V CDR1 and CDR2: MNHNY, SVGAGI (reference sequence). The CDR3 consists of 15 residues. As DNA, the CDR3 is TGTGCCAGCAGTCCCCAGACAGGGAACACCGGGGAGCTGTTTTTT. Residues: CASSPQTGNTGELFF.

The rearrangement links TRBV4-2 to TRBJ2-1; weak D call: TRBD2 (5 bases). The CDR3 length is 16 residues. CDR1 and CDR2 from the germline V gene are LGHNA and YNFKEQ. V lost 4 bases and J lost 7, with 20 bases in between. The CDR3 region is CASSPRGGERANEQFF. CDR3 nucleotide sequence: TGTGCCAGCAGCCCCCGGGGTGGGGAGAGAGCTAATGAGCAGTTCTTC.

This clone appeared a few times. The gene calls are TRBV7-2 and TRBJ2-1; 7 bases match TRBD2. This CDR3 has 15 residues. The ends lost 6 bases at V and 9 bases at J; junction bases unmatched: 14. Looked up from germline, CDR1 is SGHTA and CDR2 is FQGNSA. The chain's CDR3 is CASSSYPWGGGEQFF. For the CDR3, the DNA is TGTGCCAGCAGTTCCTATCCTTGGGGGGGAGGTGAGCAGTTCTTC.

The sample holds a few counts of this clone. This chain links TRBV28 with TRBJ1-4; D is ambiguous. In germline, CDR1 is MDHEN, CDR2 SYDVKM. The V and J ends lost 11 bases and 7 bases respectively, with 14 bases between them. This CDR3 region has 12 residues. CDR3 residues: CASSFGPEKLFF. CDR3 coding DNA: TGTGCCTCTTCGTTCGGCCCTGAAAAACTGTTTTTT.

A few counts support this clone. The chain combines TRBV10-3 with TRBJ2-7; 7 bases agree with TRBD1. This CDR3 has 14 amino acids. Germline V CDR1 and CDR2: ENHRY, SYGVKD. J gave up 2 bases and V 6 bases, and 7 bases lay outside the gene matches. CDR3 loop: CAIRPGTAAYEQYF. For the CDR3, the DNA is TGTGCCATCAGACCCGGGACAGCGGCCTACGAGCAGTACTTC.

This clone turned up a few times. The chain uses TRBV7-8 and TRBJ2-1; a weak D match, TRBD1 (6 bases). CDR1 and CDR2 from the germline V gene are SGHVS and FQNEAQ. With 5 bases removed from V and 7 bases from J, the gap between germline ends came to 15 bases. This CDR3 spans 14 amino acids. The CDR3 loop is CASSPEWGRNEQFF. The DNA for the CDR3 is TGTGCCAGCAGCCCCGAGTGGGGGCGGAATGAGCAGTTCTTC.

The chain uses TRBV29-1 and TRBJ1-1; D call uncertain. The CDR3 sequence is 12 residues long. Germline V CDR1 and CDR2: SQVTM, ANQGSEA. V lost 8 bases and J 4 bases, leaving 14 bases between the germline ends. This chain's CDR3 is CSLRDRVTEAFF. The CDR3 DNA is TGCAGCTTAAGGGATAGGGTCACTGAAGCTTTCTTT. The entire variable domain, with the rest obtained from reference TRBV29-1 and TRBJ1-1, is as follows: SAVISQKPSRDICQRGTSLTIQCQVDSQVTMMFWYRQQPGQSLTLIATANQGSEATYESGFVIDKFPISRPNLTFSTLTVSNMSPEDSSIYLCSLRDRVTEAFFGQGTRLTVV.

The rearrangement links TRBV7-8 to TRBJ2-7, with 8 bases fitting TRBD1. Germline CDR1 is SGHVS and CDR2 is FQNEAQ. V lost 3 bases and J lost 1; bases outside the gene matches: 5. The CDR3 totals 15 residues. In nucleotides, the CDR3 is TGTGCCAGCAGCTTCTCCGGGACAGGATCCTACGAGCAGTACTTC. Translation: CASSFSGTGSYEQYF. The full variable domain, completed using reference TRBV7-8 and TRBJ2-7, is GAGVSQSPRYKVAKRGQDVALRCDPISGHVSLFWYQQALGQGPEFLTYFQNEAQLDKSGLPSDRFFAERPEGSVSTLKIQRTQQEDSAVYLCASSFSGTGSYEQYFGPGTRLTVT.

The chain employs TRBV2 and TRBJ1-2; D gene ambiguous. V was shortened by 3 bases and J by 7 bases, with 9 bases between the two germline ends. CDR3 length: 12 residues. In germline, CDR1 is SNHLY, CDR2 FYNNEI. DNA of the CDR3: TGTGCCAGCAGTGACCATTCTGGTGGCTACACCTTC. It specifies CASSDHSGGYTF. The variable domain in full, with the rest retrieved from reference TRBV2 and TRBJ1-2, is EPEVTQTPSHQVTQMGQEVILRCVPISNHLYFYWYRQILGQKVEFLVSFYNNEISEKSEIFDDQFSVERPDGSNFTLKIRSTKLEDSAMYFCASSDHSGGYTFGSGTRLTVV.

The CDR3 region is CASSSDYFYEQYF. In DNA, the CDR3 is TGTGCCAGCAGCAGTGACTATTTCTACGAGCAGTACTTC. V gene TRBV11-2 combines with J gene TRBJ2-7, with a possible D match to TRBD2 (5 bases). CDR1 and CDR2 from the germline V gene are SGHAT and FQNNGV. The germline V and J ends were trimmed by 5 bases and 3 bases, with 11 bases remaining between them. The CDR3 length is 13 residues.

The chain combines TRBV9 with TRBJ2-1; D is uncertain. CDR3 length: 14 residues. Per the germline V gene, CDR1 is SGDLS and CDR2 is YYNGEE. V was pared by 0 bases and J by 9 bases, with 13 bases between. CDR3 in DNA: TGTGCCAGCAGCGTAGATCCTTTCGGCGGTGAGCAGTTCTTC. This translates into CASSVDPFGGEQFF.

This rearrangement joins TRBV7-9 to TRBJ2-2; D is unclear. Germline V gives CDR1 SEHNR, CDR2 FQNEAQ (reference sequence). The ends were cut back, 1 base at V and 8 bases at J, with 14 bases in the middle. The CDR3 is 15 amino acids. The CDR3 bases are TGTGCCAGCAGCTTAGTACTATCCGACCTTGGGGAGCTGTTTTTT. This translates into CASSLVLSDLGELFF.

This clone was seen just once. CDR3 bases: TGTGCCAGCTCACCATATATGGGTGGCTCCTACAATGAGCAGTTCTTC. Amino acids: CASSPYMGGSYNEQFF. The chain has TRBV18 and TRBJ2-1, with D hard to call. Between the trimmed V and J ends, which lost 2 bases and 0 bases, there was a span of 11 bases. The CDR3 has 16 amino acids. Germline values: CDR1 KGHSH, CDR2 LQKENI.

The table lists this clone with a few counts. The chain is built from TRBV18 and TRBJ2-4; 7 positions agree with TRBD1. Germline lookup yields CDR1 KGHSH and CDR2 LQKENI. V shed 5 bases and J 0 bases; nucleotides not matched to a gene: 10. This CDR3 has 17 residues. The chain's CDR3 is CASSYEGTDRAKNIQYF. CDR3 DNA: TGTGCCAGCTCATATGAAGGGACAGATCGAGCCAAAAACATTCAGTACTTC.

This clone was found a few times. V gene TRBV6-5 combines with J gene TRBJ2-3, with D uncertain. Trimming removed 7 bases at V and 4 bases at J, with 15 bases between. There are 14 residues in the CDR3. In germline, CDR1 is MNHEY, CDR2 SVGAGI. This CDR3 is CASTERWDSDTQYF. The DNA of the CDR3 is TGTGCCAGCACCGAGAGGTGGGATTCAGATACGCAGTATTTT.

The CDR3 sequence: CASSATAMSYNEQFF. The CDR3 region has the DNA TGTGCCAGCAGCGCGACTGCGATGTCGTACAATGAGCAGTTCTTC. V and J are TRBV7-9 and TRBJ2-1; D is unresolved. In germline, CDR1 is SEHNR, CDR2 FQNEAQ (reference sequence). The CDR3 is 15 amino acids. Trimming cost V 5 bases and J 4 bases, with 15 bases left between them.

The gene calls are TRBV19 and TRBJ2-3; D may be TRBD2 (6 bases). The V end lost 3 bases, the J end lost 6 bases, and 10 bases lay between the germline ends. Germline CDR1 LNHDA, CDR2 SQIVND (reference sequence). The CDR3 contains 13 residues. The CDR3 DNA is TGTGCCAGTAGTATCGGAGGGACTGATACGCAGTATTTT. Its protein product is CASSIGGTDTQYF.

This clone was picked up a small number of times. V and J are TRBV10-3 and TRBJ1-4; D unresolved. Germline CDR1 ENHRY, CDR2 SYGVKD. The CDR3 spans 13 residues. Trimming pared 6 bases from V and 3 bases from J, leaving 8 bases between. The CDR3 here is CAIREAPNEKLFF. The CDR3, as DNA: TGTGCCATCAGGGAGGCACCTAATGAAAAACTGTTTTTT.

This clone has more than one count but fewer than ten. The chain employs TRBV25-1 and TRBJ1-1, with 8 bases aligning to TRBD1. There are 15 residues in the CDR3. Germline V lookup: CDR1 MGHDK, CDR2 SYGVNS. V was clipped by 4 bases and J by 1 base; unmatched bases: 5. The CDR3 sequence is CASSVLDRENTEAFF. CDR3 bases: TGTGCCAGCAGTGTATTGGACAGGGAGAACACTGAAGCTTTCTTT.

The V call is TRBV28, the J call TRBJ2-3; D may be TRBD2 (6 bases). Germline CDR1 MDHEN, CDR2 SYDVKM. The CDR3 runs 14 residues. V was clipped by 7 bases and J by 2 bases, with 13 bases between them. CDR3 nucleotides: TGTGCCAGCATCTTGGGAGGAAACACAGATACGCAGTATTTT. Translated: CASILGGNTDTQYF.

The CDR3 DNA sequence: TGTGCCAGCAGCCCGGGACTGACGACGAACCAAGAGACCCAGTACTTC. Protein product: CASSPGLTTNQETQYF. This chain links TRBV7-9 with TRBJ2-5; a possible D gene is TRBD2 (6 bases). V gave up 5 bases and J gave up 0 bases, with 16 bases separating them. CDR1 SEHNR and CDR2 FQNEAQ come from the germline V gene (reference sequence). The CDR3 sequence is 16 residues long.

The chain recombines TRBV2 with TRBJ2-7; D is unresolved. The assigned J gene may be wrong: the sequence end matches TRBJ2-5 better. Germline V gene sequence: CDR1 SNHLY, CDR2 FYNNEI. CDR3 length equals 11 residues. CDR3 nucleotides: TGTGCCAGCACCCTAGGGGAGACCCAGTACTTC. Amino acid sequence: CASTLGETQYF.

This clone was detected a few times. The chain recombines TRBV11-2 with TRBJ2-1, with TRBD2 matching over 11 bases. The CDR3 contains 16 residues. Germline-derived CDR1 and CDR2 are SGHAT and FQNNGV. Trimming cost V 3 bases and J 8 bases; bases outside gene matches: 9. CDR3 in DNA: TGTGCCAGCAGCTTGACCGGGACTAGCGGACGGGATGAGCAGTTCTTC. Its protein product is CASSLTGTSGRDEQFF.

The chain is built from TRBV7-2 and TRBJ2-1; 7 nucleotides line up with TRBD2. From germline, CDR1 is SGHTA and CDR2 FQGNSA. With 4 bases clipped from V and 6 bases from J, the junction kept 3 bases outside the gene matches. CDR3 length equals 13 residues. The CDR3 bases are TGTGCCAGCAGCTCTGGCGGGAGCAATGAGCAGTTCTTC. Translated, it gives CASSSGGSNEQFF. The entire variable domain, with the rest obtained from reference TRBV7-2 and TRBJ2-1, is as follows: GAGVSQSPSNKVTEKGKDVELRCDPISGHTALYWYRQSLGQGLEFLIYFQGNSAPDKSGLPSDRFSAERTGGSVSTLTIQRTQQEDSAVYLCASSSGGSNEQFFGPGTRLTVL.